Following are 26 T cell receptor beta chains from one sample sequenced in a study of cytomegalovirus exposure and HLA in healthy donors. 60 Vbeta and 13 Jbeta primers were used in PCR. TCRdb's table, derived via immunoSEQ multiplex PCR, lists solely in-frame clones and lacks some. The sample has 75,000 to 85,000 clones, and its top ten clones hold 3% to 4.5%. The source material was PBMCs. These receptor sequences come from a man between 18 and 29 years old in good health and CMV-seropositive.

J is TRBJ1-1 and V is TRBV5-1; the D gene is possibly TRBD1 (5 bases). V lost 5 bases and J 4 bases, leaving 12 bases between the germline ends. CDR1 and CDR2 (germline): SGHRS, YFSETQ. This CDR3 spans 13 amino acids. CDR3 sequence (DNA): TGCGCCAGCAGACCTTCGGGGGGCACTGAAGCTTTCTTT. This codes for CASRPSGGTEAFF.

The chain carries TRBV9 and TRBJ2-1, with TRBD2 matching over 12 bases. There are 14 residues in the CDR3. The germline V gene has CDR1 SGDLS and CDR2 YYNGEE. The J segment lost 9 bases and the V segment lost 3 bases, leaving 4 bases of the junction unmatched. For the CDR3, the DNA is TGTGCCAGCAGCGACCTAGCGGGAGGGGGTGAGCAGTTCTTC. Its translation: CASSDLAGGGEQFF.

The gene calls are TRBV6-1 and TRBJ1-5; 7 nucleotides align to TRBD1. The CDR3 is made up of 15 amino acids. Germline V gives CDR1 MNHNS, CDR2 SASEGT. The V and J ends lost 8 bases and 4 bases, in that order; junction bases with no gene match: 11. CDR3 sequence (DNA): TGTGCCAGCGGGACAGCGTGGGTCAATAATCAGCCCCAGCATTTT. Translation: CASGTAWVNNQPQHF.

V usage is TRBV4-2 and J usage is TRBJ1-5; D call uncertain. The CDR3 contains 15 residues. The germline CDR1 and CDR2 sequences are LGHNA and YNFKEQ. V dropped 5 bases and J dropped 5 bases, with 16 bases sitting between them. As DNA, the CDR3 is TGTGCCAGCAGCTTTCTCCTGGGTCGGGATCAGCCCCAGCATTTT. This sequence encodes CASSFLLGRDQPQHF.

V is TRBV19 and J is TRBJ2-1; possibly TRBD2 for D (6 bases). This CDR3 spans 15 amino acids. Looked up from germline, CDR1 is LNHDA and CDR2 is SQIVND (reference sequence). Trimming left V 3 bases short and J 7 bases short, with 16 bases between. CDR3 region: CASSIPSGAGNEQFF. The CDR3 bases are TGTGCCAGTAGTATCCCCAGCGGCGCGGGAAATGAGCAGTTCTTC.

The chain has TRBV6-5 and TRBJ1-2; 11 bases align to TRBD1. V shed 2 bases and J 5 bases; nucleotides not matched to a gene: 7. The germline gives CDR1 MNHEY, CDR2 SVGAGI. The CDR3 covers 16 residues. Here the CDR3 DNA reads TGTGCCAGCAGTTACATTCGGACAGGGGGCTCGTATGGCTACACCTTC. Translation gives CASSYIRTGGSYGYTF.

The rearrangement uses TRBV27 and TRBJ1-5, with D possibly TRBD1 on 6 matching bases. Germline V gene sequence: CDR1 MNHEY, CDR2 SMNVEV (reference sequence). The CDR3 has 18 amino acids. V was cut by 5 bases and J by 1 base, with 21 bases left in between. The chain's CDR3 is CASSLYWVDSQSNQPQHF. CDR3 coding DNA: TGTGCCAGCAGTCTATACTGGGTGGACAGCCAAAGCAATCAGCCCCAGCATTTT.

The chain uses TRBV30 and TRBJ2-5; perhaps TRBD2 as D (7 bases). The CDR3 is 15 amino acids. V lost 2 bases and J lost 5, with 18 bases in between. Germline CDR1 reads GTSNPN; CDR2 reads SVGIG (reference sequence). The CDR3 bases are TGTGCCTGGAGTCCCAACTTAGGGGGGGAGGAGACCCAGTACTTC. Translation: CAWSPNLGGEETQYF.

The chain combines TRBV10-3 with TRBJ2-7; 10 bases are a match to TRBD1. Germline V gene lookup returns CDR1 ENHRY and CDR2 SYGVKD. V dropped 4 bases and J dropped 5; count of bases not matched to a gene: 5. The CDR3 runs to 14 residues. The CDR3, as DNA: TGTGCCATCAGTGCCGGGACAGGGGTCCACGAGCAGTACTTC. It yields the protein CAISAGTGVHEQYF.

The CDR3: CASSLDRGTYTEAFF. In DNA form, the CDR3 reads TGTGCCAGCAGCTTAGACAGGGGTACTTACACTGAAGCTTTCTTT. The chain couples TRBV7-9 to TRBJ1-1; 7 bases are a match to TRBD1. Germline-derived CDR1 and CDR2 are SEHNR and FQNEAQ (reference sequence). The CDR3 runs 15 residues. Germline trimming cut 1 base from V and 3 bases from J; bases unmatched to any gene: 5.

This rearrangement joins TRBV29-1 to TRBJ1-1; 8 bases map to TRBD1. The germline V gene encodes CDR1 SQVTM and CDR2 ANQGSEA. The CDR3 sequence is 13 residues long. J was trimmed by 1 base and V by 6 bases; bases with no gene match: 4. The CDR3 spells CSVPGTGNTEAFF. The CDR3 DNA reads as TGCAGCGTCCCCGGGACAGGGAACACTGAAGCTTTCTTT. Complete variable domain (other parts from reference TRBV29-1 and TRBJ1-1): SAVISQKPSRDICQRGTSLTIQCQVDSQVTMMFWYRQQPGQSLTLIATANQGSEATYESGFVIDKFPISRPNLTFSTLTVSNMSPEDSSIYLCSVPGTGNTEAFFGQGTRLTVV.

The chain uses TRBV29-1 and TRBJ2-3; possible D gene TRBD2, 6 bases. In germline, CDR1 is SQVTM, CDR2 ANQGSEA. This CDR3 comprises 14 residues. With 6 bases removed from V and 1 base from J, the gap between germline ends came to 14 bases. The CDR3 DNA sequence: TGCAGCGTCGTCCGCGGCGGGGGCACAGATACGCAGTATTTT. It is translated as CSVVRGGGTDTQYF.

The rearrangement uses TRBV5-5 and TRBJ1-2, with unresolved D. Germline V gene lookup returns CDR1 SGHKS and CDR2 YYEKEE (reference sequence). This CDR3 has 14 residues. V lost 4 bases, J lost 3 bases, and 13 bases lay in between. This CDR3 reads CASSPDMRDYGYTF. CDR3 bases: TGTGCCAGCAGCCCTGATATGAGGGACTATGGCTACACCTTC.

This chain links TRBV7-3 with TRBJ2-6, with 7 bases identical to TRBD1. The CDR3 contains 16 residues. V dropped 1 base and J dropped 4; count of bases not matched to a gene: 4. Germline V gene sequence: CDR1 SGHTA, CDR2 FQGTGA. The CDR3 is CASSLKGGDGANVLTF. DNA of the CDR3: TGTGCCAGCAGCTTAAAAGGGGGCGACGGGGCCAACGTCCTGACTTTC.

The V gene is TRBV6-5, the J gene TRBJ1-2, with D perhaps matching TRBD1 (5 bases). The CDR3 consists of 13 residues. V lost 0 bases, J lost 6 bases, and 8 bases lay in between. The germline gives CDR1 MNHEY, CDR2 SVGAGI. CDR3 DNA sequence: TGTGCCAGCAGTTACTCAGGAGGGGATGGCTACACCTTC. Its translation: CASSYSGGDGYTF.

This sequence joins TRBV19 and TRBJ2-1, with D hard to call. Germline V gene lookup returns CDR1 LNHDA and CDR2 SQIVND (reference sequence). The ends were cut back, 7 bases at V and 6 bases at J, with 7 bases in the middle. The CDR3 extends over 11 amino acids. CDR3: CASNTGNEQFF. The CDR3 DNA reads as TGTGCCAGTAATACTGGCAATGAGCAGTTCTTC.

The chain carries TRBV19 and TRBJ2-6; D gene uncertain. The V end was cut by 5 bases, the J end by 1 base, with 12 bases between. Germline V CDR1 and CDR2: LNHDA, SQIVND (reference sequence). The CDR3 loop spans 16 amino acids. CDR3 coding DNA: TGTGCCAGTAGTGTTGTGTCCCTTTCTGGGGCCAACGTCCTGACTTTC. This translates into CASSVVSLSGANVLTF.

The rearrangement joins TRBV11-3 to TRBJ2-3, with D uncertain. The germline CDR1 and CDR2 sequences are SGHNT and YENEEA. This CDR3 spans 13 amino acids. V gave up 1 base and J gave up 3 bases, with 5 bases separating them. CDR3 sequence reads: CASSLVPTDTQYF. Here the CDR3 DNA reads TGTGCCAGCAGCTTAGTCCCTACAGATACGCAGTATTTT.

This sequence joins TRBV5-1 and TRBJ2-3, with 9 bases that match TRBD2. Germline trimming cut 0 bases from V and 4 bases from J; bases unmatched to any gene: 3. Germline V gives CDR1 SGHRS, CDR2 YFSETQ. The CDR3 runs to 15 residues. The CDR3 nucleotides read TGCGCCAGCAGCTTGGGGCTAGCGGGATCAGATACGCAGTATTTT. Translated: CASSLGLAGSDTQYF.

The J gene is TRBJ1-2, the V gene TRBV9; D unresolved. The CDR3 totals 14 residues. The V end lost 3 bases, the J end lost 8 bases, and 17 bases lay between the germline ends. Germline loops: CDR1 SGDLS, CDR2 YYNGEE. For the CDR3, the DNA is TGTGCCAGCAGCGCCGGACGGGATAGTGTGGGCTACACCTTC. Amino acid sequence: CASSAGRDSVGYTF.

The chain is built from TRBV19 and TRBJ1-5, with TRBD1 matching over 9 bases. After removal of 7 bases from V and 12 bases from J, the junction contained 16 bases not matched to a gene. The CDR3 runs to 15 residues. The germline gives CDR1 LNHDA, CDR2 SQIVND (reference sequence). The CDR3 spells CASIGSLDRGQSQHF. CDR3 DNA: TGTGCCAGTATAGGGAGCCTGGACAGGGGACAAAGCCAGCATTTT.

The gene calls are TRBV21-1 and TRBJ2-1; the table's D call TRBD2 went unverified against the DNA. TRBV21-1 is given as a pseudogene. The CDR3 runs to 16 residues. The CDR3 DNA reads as TGTGCCAGCAGCAAAGTGGTTCGGCGGAAGAACAATGAGCAGTTCTTC. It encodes CASSKVVRRKNNEQFF.

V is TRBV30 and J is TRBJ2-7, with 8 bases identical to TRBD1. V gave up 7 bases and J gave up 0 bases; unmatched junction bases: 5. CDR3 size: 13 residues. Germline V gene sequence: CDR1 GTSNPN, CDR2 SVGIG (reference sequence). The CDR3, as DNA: TGTGCCTCCGACAGGGGATTCTCCTACGAGCAGTACTTC. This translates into CASDRGFSYEQYF.

CDR3 protein: CASSVGLAGETQYF. For the CDR3, the DNA is TGTGCCAGCAGCGTAGGACTAGCGGGGGAGACCCAGTACTTC. The chain joins TRBV9 to TRBJ2-5; 11 nucleotides match TRBD2. V lost 0 bases, J lost 5 bases, and 0 bases stayed unmatched. There are 14 residues in the CDR3. The germline CDR1 and CDR2 sequences are SGDLS and YYNGEE.

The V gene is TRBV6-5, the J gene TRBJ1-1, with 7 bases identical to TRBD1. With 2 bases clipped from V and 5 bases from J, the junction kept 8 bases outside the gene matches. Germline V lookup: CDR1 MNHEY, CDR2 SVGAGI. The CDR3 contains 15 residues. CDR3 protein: CASSYLFEGATEAFF. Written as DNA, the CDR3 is TGTGCCAGCAGTTACCTTTTTGAGGGGGCAACTGAAGCTTTCTTT.

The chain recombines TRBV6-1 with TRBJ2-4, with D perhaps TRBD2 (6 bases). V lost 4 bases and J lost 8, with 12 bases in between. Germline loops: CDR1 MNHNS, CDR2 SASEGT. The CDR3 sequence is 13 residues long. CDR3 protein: CASSGVGGDIQYF. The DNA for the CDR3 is TGTGCCAGCAGTGGAGTCGGGGGAGACATTCAGTACTTC.